This T cell receptor beta chain was recovered during a study of cytomegalovirus exposure and HLA in healthy donors. PCR primers comprised 60 Vbeta and 13 Jbeta primers. Data came from immunoSEQ multiplex PCR; TCRdb stores just in-frame clones and leaves some out. This table holds some 140,000 clones. Whole-study findings and limits: An analysis that came later showed most CMV-associated TCR beta chains appearing HLA-restricted. As immune exposure information, only CMV serostatus was available.

Germline CDR1 is MNHEY and CDR2 is SVGAGI. The CDR3 sequence is 13 residues long. Trimming removed 6 bases at V and 2 bases at J, with 10 bases between. About this clone: Its antigen is not identified.

What was sequenced was PBMCs. This chain links TRBV6-5 with TRBJ1-1; D gene uncertain. The TCR originated in a woman aged 35 to 49 in good health and CMV-seronegative. The CDR3 region has the DNA TGTGCCAGCAGCTTACTAGGCAACACTGAAGCTTTCTTT. Translation gives CASSLLGNTEAFF.